A selection of T cell receptor beta chains follows, all from one sample in a study of T-cell memory formation after mild COVID-19. TCRdb reprocessed the 5' RACE reads via MiXCR and lists one record per CDR3 protein. The table records around 120,000 distinct CDR3 sequences, about 17% of them present only once. Material: PBMCs or a T cell subset sorted from them (not recorded which). Receptors originate from an adult woman who had mild COVID-19 (a few samples of this study predate the infection). Cell type and time point are not known. CDR3s include the opening cysteine and the closing phenylalanine or tryptophan. Each record gives: V gene, D gene, clone size, J gene, CDR3 protein, CDR3 DNA. A D gene is named only where the DNA matches it firmly. Rows give clone size only sometimes, using once, few, many, or a class for an expanded clone.

v_call: TRBV7-3
d_call: TRBD2
clone_size: few
j_call: TRBJ2-1
cdr3_aa: CASSSLAGPNEQFF
cdr3_nt: TGTGCCAGCAGCTCCTTAGCGGGACCGAATGAGCAGTTCTTC

v_call: TRBV19
d_call: TRBD1
clone_size: few
j_call: TRBJ2-5
cdr3_aa: CASSTELTGGSKTQYF
cdr3_nt: TGTGCCAGTAGTACCGAACTGACAGGGGGCTCGAAGACCCAGTACTTC

v_call: TRBV25-1
d_call: .
clone_size: .
j_call: TRBJ2-3
cdr3_aa: CASSSYMRGDGTDTQYF
cdr3_nt: TGTGCCAGCAGTTCCTATATGAGGGGGGATGGCACAGATACGCAGTATTTT

v_call: TRBV12-3/TRBV12-4
d_call: .
clone_size: few
j_call: TRBJ1-5
cdr3_aa: CASSRRRPPGQPQHF
cdr3_nt: TGTGCCAGCAGCCGCCGTCGGCCCCCCGGGCAGCCCCAGCATTTT

v_call: TRBV7-9
d_call: TRBD1
clone_size: few
j_call: TRBJ2-1
cdr3_aa: CASSLEGQGNNEQFF
cdr3_nt: TGTGCCAGCAGCTTAGAGGGACAGGGAAACAATGAGCAGTTCTTC

v_call: TRBV28
d_call: TRBD1
clone_size: .
j_call: TRBJ1-2
cdr3_aa: CASTSLRQGLGSGYTF
cdr3_nt: TGTGCCAGCACCTCCCTCCGACAGGGCTTGGGGAGTGGCTACACCTTC

v_call: TRBV2
d_call: TRBD2
clone_size: .
j_call: TRBJ2-2
cdr3_aa: CASRGLTSPNTGELFF
cdr3_nt: TGTGCCAGCAGAGGGTTGACTAGCCCGAACACCGGGGAGCTGTTTTTT

v_call: TRBV6-1
d_call: .
clone_size: .
j_call: TRBJ2-5
cdr3_aa: CASSDIEGGPQETQYF
cdr3_nt: TGTGCCAGCAGTGACATCGAGGGGGGGCCTCAAGAGACCCAGTACTTC

v_call: TRBV2
d_call: .
clone_size: .
j_call: TRBJ1-5
cdr3_aa: CASSTDRISNQPQHF
cdr3_nt: TGTGCCAGCAGTACCGACAGGATTAGCAATCAGCCCCAGCATTTT

v_call: TRBV30
d_call: TRBD1
clone_size: .
j_call: TRBJ1-1
cdr3_aa: CAWSETGGTQKEAFF
cdr3_nt: TGTGCCTGGAGCGAGACAGGGGGCACTCAGAAGGAAGCTTTCTTT

v_call: TRBV5-1
d_call: .
clone_size: .
j_call: TRBJ2-7
cdr3_aa: CASKLSPATYEQYF
cdr3_nt: TGCGCCAGCAAACTTTCTCCAGCCACCTACGAGCAGTACTTC

v_call: TRBV6-5
d_call: TRBD2
clone_size: .
j_call: TRBJ2-3
cdr3_aa: CASSGSIGAGGNTDTQYF
cdr3_nt: TGTGCCAGCAGCGGGAGCATTGGAGCGGGGGGGAACACAGATACGCAGTATTTT

v_call: TRBV12-3/TRBV12-4
d_call: TRBD1
clone_size: .
j_call: TRBJ1-1
cdr3_aa: CASSWDRVNTEAFF
cdr3_nt: TGTGCCAGCAGTTGGGACAGGGTAAACACTGAAGCTTTCTTT

v_call: TRBV7-6
d_call: TRBD2
clone_size: few
j_call: TRBJ2-5
cdr3_aa: CASSLSGRGEETQYF
cdr3_nt: TGTGCCAGCAGCTTAAGCGGACGGGGGGAAGAGACCCAGTACTTC

v_call: TRBV7-2
d_call: TRBD2
clone_size: .
j_call: TRBJ2-3
cdr3_aa: CASSFTPSGGSTDTQYF
cdr3_nt: TGTGCCAGCAGCTTTACTCCTAGCGGGGGGTCCACAGATACGCAGTATTTT

v_call: TRBV19
d_call: TRBD1
clone_size: few
j_call: TRBJ1-5
cdr3_aa: CASSITGEAQPQHF
cdr3_nt: TGTGCCAGTAGTATTACAGGGGAGGCTCAGCCCCAGCATTTT

v_call: TRBV15
d_call: .
clone_size: .
j_call: TRBJ1-1
cdr3_aa: CATSRDSRANTEAFF
cdr3_nt: TGTGCCACCAGCAGAGATTCCAGGGCGAACACTGAAGCTTTCTTT

v_call: TRBV6-5
d_call: TRBD1
clone_size: .
j_call: TRBJ2-4
cdr3_aa: CASSDREGYIQYF
cdr3_nt: TGTGCCAGCAGCGACAGGGAAGGTTACATTCAGTACTTC

v_call: TRBV29-1
d_call: TRBD2
clone_size: .
j_call: TRBJ2-1
cdr3_aa: CSAGLAYNEQFF
cdr3_nt: TGCAGCGCAGGACTAGCCTACAATGAGCAGTTCTTC

v_call: TRBV7-6
d_call: .
clone_size: few
j_call: TRBJ2-2
cdr3_aa: CASSPPGLTNTGELFF
cdr3_nt: TGTGCCAGCAGCCCCCCAGGTCTAACGAACACCGGGGAGCTGTTTTTT

v_call: TRBV5-6
d_call: .
clone_size: .
j_call: TRBJ1-2
cdr3_aa: CASSLVSRSAYGYTF
cdr3_nt: TGTGCCAGCAGCTTGGTATCCAGGTCGGCCTATGGCTACACCTTC

v_call: TRBV7-2
d_call: .
clone_size: few
j_call: TRBJ1-5
cdr3_aa: CASSFRQGAQHF
cdr3_nt: TGTGCCAGCAGCTTCAGGCAAGGGGCCCAGCATTTT

v_call: TRBV19
d_call: .
clone_size: few
j_call: TRBJ1-2
cdr3_aa: CATRHDSSGFYGYTF
cdr3_nt: TGTGCCACCCGCCATGACAGTTCCGGCTTCTATGGCTACACCTTC

v_call: TRBV7-2
d_call: .
clone_size: few
j_call: TRBJ2-3
cdr3_aa: CASSSTYTDTQYF
cdr3_nt: TGTGCCAGCAGCTCTACGTACACAGATACGCAGTATTTT

v_call: TRBV5-1
d_call: .
clone_size: few
j_call: TRBJ2-7
cdr3_aa: CASSLEASYEQYF
cdr3_nt: TGCGCCAGCAGCTTGGAGGCTTCCTACGAGCAGTACTTC

v_call: TRBV18
d_call: .
clone_size: few
j_call: TRBJ1-5
cdr3_aa: CASSPLPGGDQPQHF
cdr3_nt: TGTGCCAGCTCACCACTTCCTGGAGGGGATCAGCCCCAGCATTTT

v_call: TRBV19
d_call: TRBD1
clone_size: .
j_call: TRBJ2-1
cdr3_aa: CASRGDRAYNEQFF
cdr3_nt: TGTGCCAGTAGGGGGGACAGGGCCTACAATGAGCAGTTCTTC

v_call: TRBV2
d_call: TRBD2
clone_size: .
j_call: TRBJ2-3
cdr3_aa: CASSEVAGGPSNTQYF
cdr3_nt: TGTGCCAGCAGTGAAGTTGCGGGGGGGCCTTCAAATACGCAGTATTTT

v_call: TRBV7-9
d_call: .
clone_size: .
j_call: TRBJ2-1
cdr3_aa: CASSSSGVNEQFF
cdr3_nt: TGTGCCAGCAGCTCGTCAGGGGTCAATGAGCAGTTCTTC

v_call: TRBV7-3
d_call: .
clone_size: few
j_call: TRBJ1-1
cdr3_aa: CASSSQGGGTEAFF
cdr3_nt: TGTGCCAGCAGCTCCCAGGGAGGCGGCACTGAAGCTTTCTTT

v_call: TRBV7-9
d_call: .
clone_size: .
j_call: TRBJ1-2
cdr3_aa: CASSLPRGYTF
cdr3_nt: TGTGCCAGCAGCTTACCACGCGGCTACACCTTC

v_call: TRBV5-1
d_call: .
clone_size: many
j_call: TRBJ2-7
cdr3_aa: CASSLAGEQYF
cdr3_nt: TGCGCCAGCAGCTTGGCGGGGGAGCAGTACTTC

v_call: TRBV18
d_call: TRBD1
clone_size: .
j_call: TRBJ1-1
cdr3_aa: CASSPGTGEAFF
cdr3_nt: TGTGCCAGCTCACCGGGGACAGGAGAAGCTTTCTTT

v_call: TRBV6-5
d_call: TRBD1
clone_size: .
j_call: TRBJ1-1
cdr3_aa: CAAGGGLVTEAFF
cdr3_nt: TGTGCCGCAGGAGGGGGCTTAGTGACTGAAGCTTTCTTT

v_call: TRBV3-1
d_call: TRBD1
clone_size: few
j_call: TRBJ1-1
cdr3_aa: CASSSRDRGRNTEAFF
cdr3_nt: TGTGCCAGCAGCTCCCGGGACAGGGGGCGTAACACTGAAGCTTTCTTT

v_call: TRBV12-3/TRBV12-4
d_call: TRBD1
clone_size: .
j_call: TRBJ1-5
cdr3_aa: CASTRTGEPQHF
cdr3_nt: TGTGCCAGCACCCGGACAGGTGAACCCCAGCATTTT

v_call: TRBV18
d_call: TRBD1
clone_size: .
j_call: TRBJ1-2
cdr3_aa: CASSPTGQQGYGYTF
cdr3_nt: TGTGCCAGCTCACCAACCGGTCAACAGGGGTATGGCTACACCTTC

v_call: TRBV15
d_call: .
clone_size: many
j_call: TRBJ2-3
cdr3_aa: CATTSGQFTDTQYF
cdr3_nt: TGTGCCACCACTAGCGGACAGTTCACAGATACGCAGTATTTT

v_call: TRBV5-5
d_call: .
clone_size: .
j_call: TRBJ1-5
cdr3_aa: CASSPGTSNQPQHF
cdr3_nt: TGTGCCAGCAGCCCCGGCACTAGCAATCAGCCCCAGCATTTT

v_call: TRBV6-5
d_call: .
clone_size: few
j_call: TRBJ2-7
cdr3_aa: CASSRAFSSYEQYF
cdr3_nt: TGTGCCAGCAGTCGGGCGTTCAGCTCCTACGAGCAGTACTTC

v_call: TRBV7-2
d_call: .
clone_size: .
j_call: TRBJ1-2
cdr3_aa: CASSSRGVGGYTF
cdr3_nt: TGTGCCAGCAGCTCCCGAGGGGTTGGCGGCTACACCTTC

v_call: TRBV9
d_call: .
clone_size: .
j_call: TRBJ2-5
cdr3_aa: CASSVATYEETQYF
cdr3_nt: TGTGCCAGCAGCGTAGCGACTTATGAAGAGACCCAGTACTTC

v_call: TRBV12-3/TRBV12-4
d_call: .
clone_size: few
j_call: TRBJ2-6
cdr3_aa: CASSRGPSGANVLTF
cdr3_nt: TGTGCCAGCAGTAGGGGACCCTCTGGGGCCAACGTCCTGACTTTC

v_call: TRBV28
d_call: .
clone_size: .
j_call: TRBJ2-3
cdr3_aa: CASSSLGSTDTQYF
cdr3_nt: TGTGCCAGCAGTTCCCTCGGAAGCACAGATACGCAGTATTTT

v_call: TRBV7-8
d_call: TRBD2
clone_size: few
j_call: TRBJ2-1
cdr3_aa: CASRFGLAGASTSYNEQFF
cdr3_nt: TGTGCCAGCAGATTCGGACTAGCGGGAGCCTCCACCTCCTACAATGAGCAGTTCTTC

v_call: TRBV7-9
d_call: .
clone_size: few
j_call: TRBJ2-1
cdr3_aa: CASSFTGLPAYNEQFF
cdr3_nt: TGTGCCAGCAGCTTTACGGGACTCCCAGCCTACAATGAGCAGTTCTTC

v_call: TRBV18
d_call: TRBD1
clone_size: few
j_call: TRBJ2-5
cdr3_aa: CASSPPGQRQETQYF
cdr3_nt: TGTGCCAGCTCACCACCGGGACAGAGACAAGAGACCCAGTACTTC